This T cell receptor (beta chain) was recovered during a study of cytomegalovirus exposure and HLA in healthy donors. Trimming took off 3 bases at V and 8 bases at J, with 25 bases between the two ends. Germline CDR1 MGHRA, CDR2 YSYEKL. This CDR3 has 18 amino acids. The study ran its PCR with 60 Vbeta and 13 Jbeta primers. Some clones are missing from TCRdb's copy, which holds only in-frame ones; the method was immunoSEQ multiplex PCR. Of about 150,000 clones listed, around 84% are singletons. Whole-study results and caveats: CMV serostatus was the only immune exposure information that was available. A later analysis appeared to link common viral pathogens to several of the most significant clusters. Across HLA loci, a later analysis found differing TCR association rates, with DRB1 most and HLA-C fewest. About 90% or about 30% of the time was how often most TCR beta V segments were productive, according to an earlier analysis.

Concerning this clone: Its antigen is unknown.

The sequence came from a man aged 40-49 years in good health and CMV-seropositive. The chain is built from TRBV4-1 and TRBJ1-4; D perhaps matches TRBD1 (5 bases). The sample taken for sequencing was PBMCs. The CDR3 bases are TGCGCCAGCAGCCACTTACAGGCTCGATCTAGTGTAGGGGAAAAACTGTTTTTT. Its protein product is CASSHLQARSSVGEKLFF.